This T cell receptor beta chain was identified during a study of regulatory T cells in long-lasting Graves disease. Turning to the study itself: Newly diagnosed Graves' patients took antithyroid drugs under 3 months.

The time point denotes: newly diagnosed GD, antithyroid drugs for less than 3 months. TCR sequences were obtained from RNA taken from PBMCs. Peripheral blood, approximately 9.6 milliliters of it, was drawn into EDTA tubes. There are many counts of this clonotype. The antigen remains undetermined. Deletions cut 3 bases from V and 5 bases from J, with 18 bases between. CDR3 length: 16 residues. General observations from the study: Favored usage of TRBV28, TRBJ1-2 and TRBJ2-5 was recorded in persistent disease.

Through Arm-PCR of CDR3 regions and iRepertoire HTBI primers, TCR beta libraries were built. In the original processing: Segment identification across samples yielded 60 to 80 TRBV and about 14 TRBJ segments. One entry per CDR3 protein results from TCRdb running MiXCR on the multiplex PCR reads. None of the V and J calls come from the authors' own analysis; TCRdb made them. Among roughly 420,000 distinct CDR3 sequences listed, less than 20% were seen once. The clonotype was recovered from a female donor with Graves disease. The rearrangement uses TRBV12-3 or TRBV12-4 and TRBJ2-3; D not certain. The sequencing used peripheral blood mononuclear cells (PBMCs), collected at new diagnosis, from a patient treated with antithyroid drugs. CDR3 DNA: TGTGCCAGCAGTTTGTGGCGGAAAGGGATAGGAGATACGCAGTATTTT. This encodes CASSLWRKGIGDTQYF.